This T cell receptor beta chain stems from a study of T cell responses to AZD1222 COVID-19 vaccine. Study observations and caveats: After the peak T cell response, and only then, were repertoires sampled. Spike-specific TCR depth and breadth grew after two AZD1222 doses. Mostly white British, mostly female donors; authors suggested clonal diversity may be underestimated.

The CDR3 has 16 amino acids. Germline CDR1 is MNHEY and CDR2 is SVGEGT. The germline V and J ends were trimmed by 5 bases and 3 bases, with 17 bases remaining between them. As regards this clone: Its target is unknown.

TCRdb keeps only in-frame clones here, not all; method: immunoSEQ multiplex PCR. The sample records about 170,000 clones, approximately 90% being singletons. The source of this sequence is an adult in good health. The chain has TRBV6-2 or TRBV6-3 and TRBJ1-5; D is possibly TRBD1 (6 bases). The sequencing used peripheral blood, collected on day 0 of AZD1222 vaccination. The CDR3, as DNA: TGTGCCAGCAGTGCCCTCCAGGGGAGGGCCAATCAGCCCCAGCATTTT. Its protein is CASSALQGRANQPQHF.